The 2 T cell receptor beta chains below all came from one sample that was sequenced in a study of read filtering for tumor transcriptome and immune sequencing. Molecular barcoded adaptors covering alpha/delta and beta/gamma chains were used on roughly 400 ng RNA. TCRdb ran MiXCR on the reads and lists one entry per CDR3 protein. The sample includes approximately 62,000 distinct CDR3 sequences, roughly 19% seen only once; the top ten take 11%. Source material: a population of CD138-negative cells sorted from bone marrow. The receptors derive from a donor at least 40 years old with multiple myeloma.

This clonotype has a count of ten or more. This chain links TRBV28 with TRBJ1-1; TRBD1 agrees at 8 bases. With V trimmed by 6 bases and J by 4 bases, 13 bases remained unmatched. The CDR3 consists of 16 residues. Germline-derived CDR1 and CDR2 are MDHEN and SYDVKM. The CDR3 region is CASRSTGGPWSTEAFF. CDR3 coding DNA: TGTGCCAGCAGGTCTACAGGGGGGCCATGGAGCACTGAAGCTTTCTTT. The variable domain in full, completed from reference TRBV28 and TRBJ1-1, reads DVKVTQSSRYLVKRTGEKVFLECVQDMDHENMFWYRQDPGLGLRLIYFSYDVKMKEKGDIPEGYSVSREKKERFSLILESASTNQTSMYLCASRSTGGPWSTEAFFGQGTRLTVV.

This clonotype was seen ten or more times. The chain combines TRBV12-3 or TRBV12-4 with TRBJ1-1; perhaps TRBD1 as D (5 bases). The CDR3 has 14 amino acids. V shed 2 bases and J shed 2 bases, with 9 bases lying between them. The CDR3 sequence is CASSLFRDNTEAFF. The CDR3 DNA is TGTGCCAGCAGTTTATTTCGGGACAACACTGAAGCTTTCTTT.